The entry that follows covers one TCR beta chain sequence. Its antigen is not known. This CDR3 is built from 16 residues. Losses at the gene ends were 7 bases for V and 4 bases for J; bases not matched to a gene: 14. Germline CDR1 and CDR2: SGHAT and FQNNGV. The study co-extracted DNA and RNA from 20-30 mg of unsorted bulk tissue. Every patient in the cohort had a primary liver carcinoma. That carcinoma was treated by surgical resection. Every patient had chronic HBV infection and was treatment-naive. The study sampled five separate regions from each tumor. cDNA specific to TCR beta was made from approximately 0.55 ug of total RNA, with a constant-region primer employed for priming. Construction of TCR beta libraries relied on three successive nested multiplex PCR rounds employing slightly modified ARM-PCR. PCR rounds one and two used TRBV1-TRBV30 forward primers with a C-beta reverse primer for 10 cycles each. TCRdb processed the multiplex PCR reads anew with MiXCR; each CDR3 protein has one entry. Of under 110,000 distinct CDR3 sequences in the sample, around two thirds were seen once.

These data originate in a study of tumor-infiltrating lymphocytes in primary liver carcinoma. Study-level results: Tumor top-250-clone fractions significantly exceeded those of blood (p = 0.039).

Sample: liver tumor tissue from sampling region 2. Subset described: tumor region T2, inferior pole. This chain joins TRBV11-2 and TRBJ2-5; 8 bases align to TRBD2. This clonotype originated in a woman aged 55 to 70 with primary liver carcinoma and hepatitis B virus infection. CDR3 residues: CASNPIEVAGIETQYF. The CDR3 nucleotides are TGTGCCAGCAACCCGATCGAAGTAGCGGGAATAGAGACCCAGTACTTC.